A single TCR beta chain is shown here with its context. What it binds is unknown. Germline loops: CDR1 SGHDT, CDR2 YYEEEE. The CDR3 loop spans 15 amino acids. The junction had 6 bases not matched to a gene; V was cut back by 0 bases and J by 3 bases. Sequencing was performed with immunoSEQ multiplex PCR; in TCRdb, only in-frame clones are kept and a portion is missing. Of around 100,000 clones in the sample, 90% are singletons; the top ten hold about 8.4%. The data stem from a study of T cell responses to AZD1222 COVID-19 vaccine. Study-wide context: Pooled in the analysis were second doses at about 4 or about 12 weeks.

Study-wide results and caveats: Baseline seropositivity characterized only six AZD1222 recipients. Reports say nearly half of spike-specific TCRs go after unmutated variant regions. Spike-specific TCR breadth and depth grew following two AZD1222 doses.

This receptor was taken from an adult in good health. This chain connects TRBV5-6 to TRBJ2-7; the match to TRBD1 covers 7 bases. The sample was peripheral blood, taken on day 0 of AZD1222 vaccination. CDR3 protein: CASSLAVTGHYEQYF. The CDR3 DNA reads TGTGCCAGCAGCTTGGCGGTGACAGGGCACTACGAGCAGTACTTC.